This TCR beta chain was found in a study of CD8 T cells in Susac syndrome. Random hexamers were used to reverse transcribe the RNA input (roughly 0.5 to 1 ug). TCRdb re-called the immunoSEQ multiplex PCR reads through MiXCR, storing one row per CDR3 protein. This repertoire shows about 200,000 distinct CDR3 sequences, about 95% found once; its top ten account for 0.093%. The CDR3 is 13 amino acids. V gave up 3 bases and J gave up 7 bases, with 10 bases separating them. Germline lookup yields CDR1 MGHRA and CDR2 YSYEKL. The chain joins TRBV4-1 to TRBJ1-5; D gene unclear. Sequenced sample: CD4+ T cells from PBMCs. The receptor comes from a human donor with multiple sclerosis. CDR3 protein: CASSQESYQPQHF. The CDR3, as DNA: TGCGCCAGCAGCCAGGAATCGTACCAGCCCCAGCATTTT.